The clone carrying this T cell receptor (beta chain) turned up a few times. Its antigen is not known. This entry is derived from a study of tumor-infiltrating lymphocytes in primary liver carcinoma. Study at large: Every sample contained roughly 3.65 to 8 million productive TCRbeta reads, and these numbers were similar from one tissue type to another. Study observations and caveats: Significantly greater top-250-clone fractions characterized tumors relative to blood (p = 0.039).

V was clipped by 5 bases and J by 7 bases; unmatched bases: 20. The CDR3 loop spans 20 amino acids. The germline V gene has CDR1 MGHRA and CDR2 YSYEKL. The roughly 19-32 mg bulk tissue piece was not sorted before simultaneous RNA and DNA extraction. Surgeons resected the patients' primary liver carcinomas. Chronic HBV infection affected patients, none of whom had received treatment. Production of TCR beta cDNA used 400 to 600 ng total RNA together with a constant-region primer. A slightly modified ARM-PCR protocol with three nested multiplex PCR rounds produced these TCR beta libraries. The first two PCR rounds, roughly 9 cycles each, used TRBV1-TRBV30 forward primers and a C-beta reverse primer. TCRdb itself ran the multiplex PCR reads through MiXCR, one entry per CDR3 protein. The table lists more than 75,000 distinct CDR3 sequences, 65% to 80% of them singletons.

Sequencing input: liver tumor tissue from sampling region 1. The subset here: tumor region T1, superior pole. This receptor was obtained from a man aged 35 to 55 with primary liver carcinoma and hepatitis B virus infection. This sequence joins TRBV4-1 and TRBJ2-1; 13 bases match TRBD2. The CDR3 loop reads CASSSSDSALAGGPENEQFF. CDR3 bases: TGCGCCAGCAGCTCCTCAGACAGCGCACTAGCGGGAGGGCCGGAAAATGAGCAGTTCTTC.